This T cell receptor beta chain was identified in a study of T-cell reconstitution after alpha-beta-depleted transplantation in children. This clonotype was counted a few times. Its matching antigen is unknown. Researchers prepared the TCRbeta library using unique molecular identifiers, the study reports. One entry per CDR3 protein results from TCRdb running MiXCR on the PCR reads. The sample has fewer than 750,000 distinct CDR3 sequences; roughly 30% are singletons. Broader study findings: After one year, T-cell counts and TCRbeta diversity mostly came from new T cells. Several hundred rapidly expanded clones from non-depleted graft cells reportedly supplied alpha-beta T cells about two months post-transplant.

CDR1 SEHNR and CDR2 FQNEAQ come from the germline V gene (reference sequence). This CDR3 is built from 15 residues. The V and J ends lost 0 bases and 5 bases, in that order; junction bases with no gene match: 1. The genes are TRBV7-9 and TRBJ2-1; 10 nucleotides line up with TRBD2. Material: PBMCs, obtained before TCRalphabeta/CD19-depleted stem cell transplant. This receptor was obtained from a boy in the first two years of life with Wiskott-Aldrich syndrome, due to receive a stem cell transplant. The CDR3 sequence: CASSLAGTSDNEQFF. The CDR3 region has the DNA TGTGCCAGCAGCTTAGCTGGGACTAGCGACAATGAGCAGTTCTTC.